This T cell receptor (beta chain) was retrieved from a study of cytomegalovirus exposure and HLA in healthy donors. The study ran its PCR with 60 Vbeta and 13 Jbeta primers. Repertoires were generated with immunoSEQ multiplex PCR, while TCRdb's copy carries only in-frame clones and drops some. The sample contains about 73,000 clones, 60% to 85% of which appear only once. Participants comprised healthy donors of bone marrow. Trimming stripped 2 bases from V and 9 bases from J, with 11 bases between. Germline values: CDR1 LGHNT, CDR2 FRNRAP. This CDR3 is 13 amino acids long. The chain links TRBV12-5 to TRBJ2-1; no reliable D call. The sequence came from a man between 65 and 79 years old in good health and CMV-seronegative. Sequencing was carried out using PBMCs. Here the CDR3 reads CASGLLGSSEQFF. For the CDR3, the DNA is TGTGCTAGTGGTTTGCTTGGTAGCAGTGAGCAGTTCTTC. The full variable domain, rest sourced from reference TRBV12-5 and TRBJ2-1, is DARVTQTPRHKVTEMGQEVTMRCQPILGHNTVFWYRQTMMQGLELLAYFRNRAPLDDSGMPKDRFSAEMPDATLATLKIQPSEPRDSAVYFCASGLLGSSEQFFGPGTRLTVL.